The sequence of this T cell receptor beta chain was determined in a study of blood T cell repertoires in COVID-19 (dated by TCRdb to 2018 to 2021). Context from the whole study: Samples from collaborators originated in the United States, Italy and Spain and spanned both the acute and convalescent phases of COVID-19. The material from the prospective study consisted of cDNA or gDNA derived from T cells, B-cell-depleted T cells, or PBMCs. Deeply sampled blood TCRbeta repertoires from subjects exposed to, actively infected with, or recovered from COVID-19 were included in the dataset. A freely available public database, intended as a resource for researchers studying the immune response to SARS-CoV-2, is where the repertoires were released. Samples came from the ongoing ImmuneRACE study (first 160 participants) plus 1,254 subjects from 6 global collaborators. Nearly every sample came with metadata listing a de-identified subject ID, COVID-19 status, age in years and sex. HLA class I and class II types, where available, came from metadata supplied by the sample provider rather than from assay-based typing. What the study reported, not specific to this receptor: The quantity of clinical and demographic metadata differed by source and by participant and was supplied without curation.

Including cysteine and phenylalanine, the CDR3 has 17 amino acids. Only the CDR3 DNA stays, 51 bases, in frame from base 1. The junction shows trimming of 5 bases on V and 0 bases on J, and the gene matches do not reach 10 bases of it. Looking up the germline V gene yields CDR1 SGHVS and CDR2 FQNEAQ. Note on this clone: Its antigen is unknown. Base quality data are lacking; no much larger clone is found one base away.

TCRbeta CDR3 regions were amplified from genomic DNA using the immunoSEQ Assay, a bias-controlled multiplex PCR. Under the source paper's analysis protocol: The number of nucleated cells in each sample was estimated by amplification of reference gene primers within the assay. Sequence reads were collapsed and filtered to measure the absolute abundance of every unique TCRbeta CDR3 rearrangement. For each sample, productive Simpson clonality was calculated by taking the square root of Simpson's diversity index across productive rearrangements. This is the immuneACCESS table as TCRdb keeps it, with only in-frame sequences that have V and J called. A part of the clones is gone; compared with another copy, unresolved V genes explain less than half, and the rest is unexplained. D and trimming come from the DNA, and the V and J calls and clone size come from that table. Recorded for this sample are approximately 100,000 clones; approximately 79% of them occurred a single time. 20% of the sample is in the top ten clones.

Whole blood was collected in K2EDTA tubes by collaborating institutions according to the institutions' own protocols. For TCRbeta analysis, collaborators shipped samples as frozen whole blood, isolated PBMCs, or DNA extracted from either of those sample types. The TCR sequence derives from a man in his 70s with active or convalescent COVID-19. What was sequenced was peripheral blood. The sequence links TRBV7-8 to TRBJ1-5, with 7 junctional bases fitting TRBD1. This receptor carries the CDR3 CASSPGQAHFSNQPQHF. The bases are TGTGCCAGCAGCCCCGGACAGGCGCATTTTAGCAATCAGCCCCAGCATTTT.